This entry features one TCR beta chain sequence. These data are taken from a study of technical replicates of blood from a few donors. J lost 2 bases, V lost 4 bases, and 5 bases had no gene match. Germline V gene sequence: CDR1 SQVTM, CDR2 ANQGSEA. The CDR3 is made up of 14 amino acids. Assay: immunoSEQ multiplex PCR; the TCRdb copy retains only in-frame clones and omits some. The sample lists under 85,000 clones; 95% to 97% were seen once. The sequencing input was T cells isolated from PBMCs. The genes are TRBV29-1 and TRBJ2-1; 7 positions agree with TRBD1. The receptor was derived from a human donor in good health. The CDR3 sequence is CSVVLGQPYNEQFF. CDR3 coding DNA: TGCAGCGTTGTTCTGGGACAGCCCTACAATGAGCAGTTCTTC.